The 3 T cell receptor beta chains below were found in one sample sequenced in a study of T cells in Graves' hyperthyroidism and ophthalmopathy. Authors of the study amplified TCR beta CDR3 regions from RNA transcripts. The TCR CDR3 was amplified in a first-round RT-PCR using the HTBI primer set. TCRdb used MiXCR to reprocess the multiplex PCR reads, holding one entry per CDR3 protein. The sample lists some 200,000 distinct CDR3 sequences, about 17% occurring once. The sample comprised blood. All receptors derive from a woman between 45 and 65 years old with Graves' hyperthyroidism.

This clonotype was seen ten or more times. The chain uses TRBV4-1 and TRBJ2-1; 8 nucleotides line up with TRBD1. This CDR3 has 16 amino acids. V shed 1 base, J shed 4 bases, and the junction held 6 bases outside the gene matches. From germline, CDR1 is MGHRA and CDR2 YSYEKL. CDR3 sequence: CASSQGYRGIYNEQFF. CDR3 in DNA: TGCGCCAGCAGCCAAGGGTACAGGGGGATTTACAATGAGCAGTTCTTC.

The chain has TRBV28 and TRBJ2-7; D is unresolved. Near its end, the DNA agrees better with TRBJ2-1, so the J call may be wrong. Germline V gives CDR1 MDHEN, CDR2 SYDVKM. The length of the CDR3 is 12 residues. The CDR3: CASSLTIYEQFF. The CDR3 DNA reads as TGTGCCAGCAGTCTCACGATCTACGAGCAGTTCTTC.

V gene TRBV24-1 combines with J gene TRBJ2-2, with TRBD1 identical over 7 bases. With 3 bases clipped from V and 6 bases from J, the junction kept 9 bases outside the gene matches. This CDR3 region has 16 residues. Germline assignment: CDR1 KGHDR and CDR2 SFDVKD. The CDR3 DNA follows: TGTGCCACCAGTGATAGGGCTACAGGGGTCCCCGGGGAGCTGTTTTTT. Translated, it gives CATSDRATGVPGELFF.